Following are 22 T cell receptor beta chains from one sample sequenced in a study of blood T cell repertoires in COVID-19. Here immunoSEQ multiplex PCR was the method, and the copy in TCRdb shows in-frame clones only, minus some. The data contain about 120,000 clones, roughly 74% of them singletons. The sequenced sample was peripheral blood. The source of these receptors is a man in his sixties with acute or convalescent COVID-19.

This clone was counted a single time. The chain uses TRBV6-5 and TRBJ1-6, with TRBD1 matching 7 bases. Germline-derived CDR1 and CDR2 are MNHEY and SVGAGI. V lost 6 bases to trimming and J lost 10 bases; unmatched junction nucleotides: 12. This CDR3 has 15 amino acids. The CDR3 coding sequence is TGTGCCAGCAGCCGAGGACAGGCGTTGGAATCACCCCTCCACTTT. Encoded protein: CASSRGQALESPLHF.

V is TRBV6-5 and J is TRBJ2-1; TRBD1 matches at 9 bases. The CDR3 covers 14 residues. J lost 7 bases, V lost 7 bases, and 8 bases had no gene match. CDR1 MNHEY and CDR2 SVGAGI come from the germline V gene. CDR3 loop: CASIGTGRGNEQFF. The CDR3 DNA follows: TGTGCCAGCATTGGGACAGGGAGAGGAAATGAGCAGTTCTTC.

This sequence joins TRBV2 and TRBJ1-2, with D unclear. This CDR3 contains 16 residues. The V gene lost 6 bases and the J gene lost 6 bases, with 23 bases spanning the gap. Germline CDR1 SNHLY, CDR2 FYNNEI. The CDR3 sequence: CASSNTRAQFSNGYTF. The CDR3 nucleotides are TGTGCCAGCAGCAACACGAGGGCTCAGTTTTCCAATGGCTACACCTTC.

This chain links TRBV7-8 with TRBJ1-2; D uncertain. Deletions cut 3 bases from V and 4 bases from J, with 6 bases between. This CDR3 region has 12 residues. Germline V gives CDR1 SGHVS, CDR2 FQNEAQ. The CDR3 loop is CASSLEGYGYTF. The CDR3 coding sequence is TGTGCCAGCAGCTTGGAGGGCTATGGCTACACCTTC.

This clone has only a few counts. The V and J genes are TRBV18 and TRBJ1-2, with 8 bases fitting TRBD1. The CDR3 is 14 amino acids. V dropped 0 bases and J dropped 6; count of bases not matched to a gene: 3. Germline lookup yields CDR1 KGHSH and CDR2 LQKENI. In DNA form, the CDR3 reads TGTGCCAGCTCACCACCGGGCAGGGGGCATGGCTACACCTTC. Translated: CASSPPGRGHGYTF.

This rearrangement joins TRBV20-1 to TRBJ2-1; 12 bases fit TRBD2. V shed 3 bases and J 2 bases; nucleotides not matched to a gene: 2. The germline V gene encodes CDR1 DFQATT and CDR2 SNEGSKA (reference sequence). The CDR3 sequence is 15 residues long. The CDR3 region is CSASTSGGTYNEQFF. The DNA of the CDR3 is TGCAGTGCTAGTACTAGCGGGGGGACCTACAATGAGCAGTTCTTC.

This rearrangement joins TRBV30 to TRBJ2-3; D is uncertain. This CDR3 comprises 14 residues. Germline V gene data show CDR1 as GTSNPN and CDR2 as SVGIG (reference sequence). V was clipped by 0 bases and J by 2 bases, with 9 bases between them. The CDR3 region has the DNA TGTGCCTGGAGTGTAATTCGTATCACAGATACGCAGTATTTT. The encoded protein is CAWSVIRITDTQYF.

This clone was recorded only once. The chain carries TRBV6-5 and TRBJ1-2; possible D gene TRBD1, 5 bases. Per the germline V gene, CDR1 is MNHEY and CDR2 is SVGAGI. V lost 8 bases, J lost 4 bases, and 14 bases lay in between. The CDR3 spans 13 residues. The CDR3 sequence: CASVSGMGYGYTF. The CDR3 DNA follows: TGTGCCAGCGTCTCAGGGATGGGCTATGGCTACACCTTC.

This clone was seen more than once but under ten times. The rearrangement uses TRBV30 and TRBJ1-5; no clear D. This CDR3 region has 14 residues. CDR1 is GTSNPN, CDR2 SVGIG, per germline (reference sequence). Trimming removed 2 bases at V and 3 bases at J, with 11 bases between. As DNA, the CDR3 is TGTGCCTGGAGTCCCGGGTCCTTCAATCAGCCCCAGCATTTT. This codes for CAWSPGSFNQPQHF.

This clone appeared a single time. Sequence at one end of the junction differs from germline and may be a read error. This chain connects TRBV7-2 to TRBJ2-3; a possible D gene is TRBD2 (6 bases). The germline CDR1 and CDR2 sequences are SGHTA and FQGNSA. CDR3 length equals 16 residues. Here the CDR3 DNA reads TGTGCCAGCAGCTTAGCTCCGGGACTCGGCACGGATACGCAGTATTTT. Translated: CASSLAPGLGTDTQYF.

This sequence joins TRBV7-3 and TRBJ1-1; D call uncertain. V lost 1 base and J 4 bases, leaving 7 bases between the germline ends. Germline CDR1 reads SGHTA; CDR2 reads FQGTGA. The CDR3 totals 13 residues. Here the CDR3 DNA reads TGTGCCAGCAGCTTAAAGCCGGGCACTGAAGCTTTCTTT. It is translated as CASSLKPGTEAFF.

This chain joins TRBV6-5 and TRBJ1-1; 8 nucleotides match TRBD1. Germline lookup yields CDR1 MNHEY and CDR2 SVGAGI. V was pared by 9 bases and J by 5 bases, with 8 bases of the junction left unmatched. This CDR3 spans 13 amino acids. The CDR3 DNA is TGTGCCAGTCGGCAGGGGGCTAGAACTGAAGCTTTCTTT. This encodes CASRQGARTEAFF.

J is TRBJ1-1 and V is TRBV20-1; D is possibly TRBD1 (6 bases). The germline V gene encodes CDR1 DFQATT and CDR2 SNEGSKA (reference sequence). Trimming cost V 3 bases and J 7 bases, with 12 bases left between them. CDR3 length: 12 residues. CDR3 sequence: CSASRTGIEAFF. CDR3 DNA: TGCAGTGCTAGTCGAACAGGGATTGAAGCTTTCTTT.

This rearrangement joins TRBV3-1 (or the pseudogene TRBV3-2) to TRBJ1-2, with D possibly matching TRBD1 (5 bases). V lost 1 base and J lost 2, with 14 bases in between. The V gene's germline CDR1 is LGHDT and CDR2 YNNKEL (reference sequence). The length of the CDR3 is 16 residues. CDR3: CASSQVGGGSNYGYTF. CDR3 nucleotides: TGTGCCAGCAGCCAAGTCGGGGGGGGATCCAACTATGGCTACACCTTC.

The J gene is TRBJ1-1, the V gene TRBV10-3, with 8 bases identical to TRBD1. V lost 4 bases to trimming and J lost 1 base; unmatched junction nucleotides: 8. The length of the CDR3 is 16 residues. Germline V gene sequence: CDR1 ENHRY, CDR2 SYGVKD. CDR3 nucleotide sequence: TGTGCCATCAGTGGGAAACCGGGACAGGCGAACACTGAAGCTTTCTTT. Encoded protein: CAISGKPGQANTEAFF.

The chain uses TRBV4-1 and TRBJ1-6, with a tentative D call TRBD1 (6 bases). The CDR3 runs to 15 residues. CDR1 is MGHRA and CDR2 is YSYEKL in the germline V gene. Trimming pared 2 bases from V and 6 bases from J, leaving 11 bases between. The CDR3: CASSQQGSTNSPLHF. In DNA, the CDR3 is TGCGCCAGCAGCCAACAGGGGTCCACTAATTCACCCCTCCACTTT.

The rearrangement uses TRBV5-1 and TRBJ1-1; D is unclear. With 1 base removed from V and 6 bases from J, the gap between germline ends came to 16 bases. This CDR3 contains 15 residues. Germline loops: CDR1 SGHRS, CDR2 YFSETQ. CDR3 residues: CASSLSARMGSEAFF. The DNA of the CDR3 is TGCGCCAGCAGCTTGTCCGCCAGGATGGGCTCTGAAGCTTTCTTT.

This chain links TRBV9 with TRBJ1-6; no definite D call. Germline CDR1 is SGDLS and CDR2 is YYNGEE. This CDR3 contains 14 residues. Trimming removed 3 bases from V and 10 bases from J, with 14 bases in between. Here the CDR3 reads CASSGLSGGSPLHF. CDR3 nucleotides: TGTGCCAGCAGCGGGCTCTCAGGTGGCTCACCCCTCCACTTT.

Relative to its sample, this clone is medium-sized. This chain links TRBV30 with TRBJ2-3; no reliable D call. Germline-derived CDR1 and CDR2 are GTSNPN and SVGIG (reference sequence). The CDR3 consists of 13 residues. V lost 2 bases and J lost 1, with 7 bases in between. For the CDR3, the DNA is TGTGCCTGGAGTTTCCAGGGCACAGATACGCAGTATTTT. This encodes CAWSFQGTDTQYF.

The chain recombines TRBV5-4 with TRBJ1-2; D is ambiguous. This CDR3 contains 13 residues. Germline V gene data show CDR1 as SGHNT and CDR2 as YYREEE (reference sequence). V lost 3 bases and J lost 2, with 8 bases in between. CDR3 protein: CASSSGKNYGYTF. CDR3 in DNA: TGTGCCAGCAGCTCCGGGAAAAACTATGGCTACACCTTC.

This clone has a single count. This rearrangement joins TRBV5-1 to TRBJ1-2; D unresolved. Trimming left V 4 bases short and J 8 bases short, with 15 bases between. The V gene's germline CDR1 is SGHRS and CDR2 YFSETQ. This CDR3 has 13 amino acids. Here the CDR3 DNA reads TGCGCCAGCAGCCCCGGGCGAGGAGGAGGCTACACCTTC. Its translation is CASSPGRGGGYTF.

This clone was observed a handful of times. V gene TRBV21-1 combines with J gene TRBJ2-2; the table's D call, TRBD2, was not checked against the DNA. TRBV21-1 is a documented pseudogene. This CDR3 is built from 18 residues. The CDR3 spells CASSKGDLRREVTGELFF. The CDR3 DNA reads TGTGCCAGCAGCAAAGGAGATTTACGGCGGGAGGTCACCGGGGAGCTGTTTTTT.